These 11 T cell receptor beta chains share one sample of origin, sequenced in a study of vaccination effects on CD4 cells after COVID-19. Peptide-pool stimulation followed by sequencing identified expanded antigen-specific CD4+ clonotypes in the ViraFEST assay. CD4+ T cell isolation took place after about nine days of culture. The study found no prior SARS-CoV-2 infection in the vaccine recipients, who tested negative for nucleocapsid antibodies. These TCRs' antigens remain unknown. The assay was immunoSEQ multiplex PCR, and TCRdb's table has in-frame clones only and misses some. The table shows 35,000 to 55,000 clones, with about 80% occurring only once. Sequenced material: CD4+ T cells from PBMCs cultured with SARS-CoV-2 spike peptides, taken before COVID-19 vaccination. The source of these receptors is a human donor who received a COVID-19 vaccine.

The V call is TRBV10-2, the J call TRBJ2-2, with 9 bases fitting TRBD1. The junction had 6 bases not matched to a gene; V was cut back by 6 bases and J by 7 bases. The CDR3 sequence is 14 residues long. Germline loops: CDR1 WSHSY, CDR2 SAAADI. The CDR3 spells CASRLQGANGELFF. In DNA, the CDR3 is TGCGCCAGCAGATTACAGGGGGCGAACGGGGAGCTGTTTTTT.

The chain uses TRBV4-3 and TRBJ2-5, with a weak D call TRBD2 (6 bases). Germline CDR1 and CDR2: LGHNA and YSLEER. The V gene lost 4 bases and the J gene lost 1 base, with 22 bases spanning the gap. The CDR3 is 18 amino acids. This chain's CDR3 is CASSPRVVDVGGQETQYF. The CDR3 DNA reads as TGCGCCAGCAGCCCTCGTGTAGTGGACGTCGGGGGCCAAGAGACCCAGTACTTC.

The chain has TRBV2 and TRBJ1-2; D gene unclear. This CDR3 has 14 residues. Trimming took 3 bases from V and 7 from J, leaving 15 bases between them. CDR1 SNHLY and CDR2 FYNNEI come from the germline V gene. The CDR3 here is CASSDYQESAGYTF. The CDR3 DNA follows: TGTGCCAGCAGTGACTACCAGGAAAGTGCTGGCTACACCTTC.

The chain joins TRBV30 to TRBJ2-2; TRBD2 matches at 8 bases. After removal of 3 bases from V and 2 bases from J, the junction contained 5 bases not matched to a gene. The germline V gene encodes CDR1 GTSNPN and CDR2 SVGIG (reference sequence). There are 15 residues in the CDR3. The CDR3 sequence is CAWSRGGPNTGELFF. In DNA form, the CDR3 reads TGTGCCTGGAGCCGCGGGGGGCCAAACACCGGGGAGCTGTTTTTT.

The CDR3 DNA reads TGTGCCAGCAGCGGACGGGGAGATACGCAGTATTTT. Translation: CASSGRGDTQYF. The gene calls are TRBV7-3 and TRBJ2-3; TRBD2 is a possible D gene (5 bases). The CDR3 has 12 amino acids. The V end lost 5 bases, the J end lost 5 bases, and 8 bases lay between the germline ends. CDR1 SGHTA and CDR2 FQGTGA come from the germline V gene. The whole variable domain, remainder taken from reference TRBV7-3 and TRBJ2-3, is GAGVSQTPSNKVTEKGKYVELRCDPISGHTALYWYRQSLGQGPEFLIYFQGTGAADDSGLPNDRFFAVRPEGSVSTLKIQRTERGDSAVYLCASSGRGDTQYFGPGTRLTVL.

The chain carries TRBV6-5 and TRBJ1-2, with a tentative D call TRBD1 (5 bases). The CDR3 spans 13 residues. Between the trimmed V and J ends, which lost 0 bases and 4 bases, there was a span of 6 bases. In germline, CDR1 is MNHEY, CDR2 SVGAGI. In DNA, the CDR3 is TGTGCCAGCAGTTACTCAGGGGTCTATGGCTACACCTTC. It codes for CASSYSGVYGYTF.

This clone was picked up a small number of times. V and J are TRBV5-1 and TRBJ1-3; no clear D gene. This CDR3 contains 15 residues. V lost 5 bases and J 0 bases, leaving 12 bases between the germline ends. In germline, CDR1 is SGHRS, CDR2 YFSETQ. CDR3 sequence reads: CASSAGIISGNTIYF. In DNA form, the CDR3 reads TGCGCCAGCAGTGCGGGGATAATCTCTGGAAACACCATATATTTT.

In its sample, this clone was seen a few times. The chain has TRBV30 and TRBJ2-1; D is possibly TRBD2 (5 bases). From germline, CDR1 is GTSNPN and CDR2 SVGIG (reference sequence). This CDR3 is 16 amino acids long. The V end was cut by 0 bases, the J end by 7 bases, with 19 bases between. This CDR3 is CAWSVGRGRRGNEQFF. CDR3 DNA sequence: TGTGCCTGGAGTGTCGGCAGAGGACGGCGCGGGAATGAGCAGTTCTTC.

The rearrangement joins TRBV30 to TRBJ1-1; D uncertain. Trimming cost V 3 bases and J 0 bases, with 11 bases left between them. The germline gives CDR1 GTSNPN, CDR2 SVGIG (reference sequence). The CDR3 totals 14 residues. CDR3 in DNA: TGTGCCTGGAGGTATGGACCGCTGAACACTGAAGCTTTCTTT. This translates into CAWRYGPLNTEAFF.

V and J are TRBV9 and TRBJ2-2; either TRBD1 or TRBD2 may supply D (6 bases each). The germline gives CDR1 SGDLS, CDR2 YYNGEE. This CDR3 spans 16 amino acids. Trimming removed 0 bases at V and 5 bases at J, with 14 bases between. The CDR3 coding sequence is TGTGCCAGCAGCGTAGTCGGCAGGGGAGGTACCGGGGAGCTGTTTTTT. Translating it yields CASSVVGRGGTGELFF.

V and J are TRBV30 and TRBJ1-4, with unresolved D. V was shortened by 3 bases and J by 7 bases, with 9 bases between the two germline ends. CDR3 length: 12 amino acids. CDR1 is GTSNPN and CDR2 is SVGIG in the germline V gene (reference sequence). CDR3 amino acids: CAWRKTFEKLFF. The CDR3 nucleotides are TGTGCCTGGAGAAAGACGTTTGAAAAACTGTTTTTT. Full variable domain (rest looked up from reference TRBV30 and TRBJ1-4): SQTIHQWPATLVQPVGSPLSLECTVEGTSNPNLYWYRQAAGRGLQLLFYSVGIGQISSEVPQNLSASRPQDRQFILSSKKLLLSDSGFYLCAWRKTFEKLFFGSGTQLSVL.